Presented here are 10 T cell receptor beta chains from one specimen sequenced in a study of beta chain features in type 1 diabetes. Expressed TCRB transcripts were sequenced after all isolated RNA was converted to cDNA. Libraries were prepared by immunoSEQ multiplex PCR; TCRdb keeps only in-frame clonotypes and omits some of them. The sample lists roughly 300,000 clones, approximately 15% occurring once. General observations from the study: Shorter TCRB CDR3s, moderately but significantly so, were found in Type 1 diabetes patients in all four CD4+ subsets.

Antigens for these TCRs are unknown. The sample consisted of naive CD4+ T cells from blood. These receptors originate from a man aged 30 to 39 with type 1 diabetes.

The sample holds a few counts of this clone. The CDR3 region is CASSPSTGTQYF. The CDR3 DNA follows: TGTGCCAGCAGCCCCAGTACGGGTACGCAGTATTTT. The chain uses TRBV9 and TRBJ2-3; no definite D call. V was pared by 4 bases and J by 8 bases, with 11 bases between. Per germline, CDR1 SGDLS and CDR2 YYNGEE. CDR3 length equals 12 residues.

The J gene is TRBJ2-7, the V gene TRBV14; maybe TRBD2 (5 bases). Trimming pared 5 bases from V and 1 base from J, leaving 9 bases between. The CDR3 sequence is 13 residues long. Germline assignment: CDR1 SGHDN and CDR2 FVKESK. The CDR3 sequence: CASSLLGSYEQYF. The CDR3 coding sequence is TGTGCCAGCAGCTTACTAGGTTCCTACGAGCAGTACTTC.

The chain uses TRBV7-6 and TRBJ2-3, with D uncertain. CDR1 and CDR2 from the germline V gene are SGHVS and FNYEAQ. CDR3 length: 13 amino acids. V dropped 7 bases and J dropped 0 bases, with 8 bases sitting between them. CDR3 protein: CASTQPSTDTQYF. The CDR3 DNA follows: TGTGCCAGCACACAACCGAGCACAGATACGCAGTATTTT.

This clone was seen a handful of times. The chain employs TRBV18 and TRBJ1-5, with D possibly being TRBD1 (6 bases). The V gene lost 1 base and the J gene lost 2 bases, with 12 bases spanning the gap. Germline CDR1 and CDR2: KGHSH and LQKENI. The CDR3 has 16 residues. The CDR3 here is CASSPQGAGGNQPQHF. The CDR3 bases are TGTGCCAGCTCACCACAGGGCGCAGGGGGCAATCAGCCCCAGCATTTT.

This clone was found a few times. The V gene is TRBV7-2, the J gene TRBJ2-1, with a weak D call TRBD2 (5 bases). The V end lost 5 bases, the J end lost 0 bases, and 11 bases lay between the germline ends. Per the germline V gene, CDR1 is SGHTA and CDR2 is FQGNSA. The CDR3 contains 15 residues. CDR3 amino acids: CASSRELISYNEQFF. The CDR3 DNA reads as TGTGCCAGCAGCCGGGAACTGATCTCCTACAATGAGCAGTTCTTC.

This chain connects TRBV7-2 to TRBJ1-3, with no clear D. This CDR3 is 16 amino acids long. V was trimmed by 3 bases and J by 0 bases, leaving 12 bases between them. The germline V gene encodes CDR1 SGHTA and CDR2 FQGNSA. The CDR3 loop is CASSFLNLFSGNTIYF. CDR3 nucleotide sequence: TGTGCCAGCAGCTTCTTAAATTTGTTCTCTGGAAACACCATATATTTT.

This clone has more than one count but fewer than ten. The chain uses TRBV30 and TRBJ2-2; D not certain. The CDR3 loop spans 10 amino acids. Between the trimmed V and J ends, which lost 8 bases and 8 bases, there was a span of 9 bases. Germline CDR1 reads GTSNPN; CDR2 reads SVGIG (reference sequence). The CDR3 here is CAGGRGELFF. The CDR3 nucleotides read TGTGCCGGTGGTAGAGGGGAGCTGTTTTTT.

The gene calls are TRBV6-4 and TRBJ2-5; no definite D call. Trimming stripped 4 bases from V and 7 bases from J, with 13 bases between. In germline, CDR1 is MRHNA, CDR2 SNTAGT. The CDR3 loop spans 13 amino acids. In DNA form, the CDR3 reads TGTGCCAGCAGTGGGGCCCCAATCGGGACCCAGTACTTC. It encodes CASSGAPIGTQYF.

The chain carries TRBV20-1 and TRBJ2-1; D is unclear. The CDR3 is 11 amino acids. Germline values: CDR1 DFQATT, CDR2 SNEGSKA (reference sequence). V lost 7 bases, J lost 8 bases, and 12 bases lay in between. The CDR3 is CSVASNYEQFF. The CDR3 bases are TGCAGTGTAGCCAGTAATTATGAGCAGTTCTTC.

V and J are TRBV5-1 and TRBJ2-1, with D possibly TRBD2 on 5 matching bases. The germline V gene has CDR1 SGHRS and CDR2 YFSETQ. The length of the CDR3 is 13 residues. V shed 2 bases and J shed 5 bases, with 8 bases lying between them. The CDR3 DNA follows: TGCGCCAGCAGCTTTTGGCGGGACAATGAGCAGTTCTTC. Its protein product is CASSFWRDNEQFF.